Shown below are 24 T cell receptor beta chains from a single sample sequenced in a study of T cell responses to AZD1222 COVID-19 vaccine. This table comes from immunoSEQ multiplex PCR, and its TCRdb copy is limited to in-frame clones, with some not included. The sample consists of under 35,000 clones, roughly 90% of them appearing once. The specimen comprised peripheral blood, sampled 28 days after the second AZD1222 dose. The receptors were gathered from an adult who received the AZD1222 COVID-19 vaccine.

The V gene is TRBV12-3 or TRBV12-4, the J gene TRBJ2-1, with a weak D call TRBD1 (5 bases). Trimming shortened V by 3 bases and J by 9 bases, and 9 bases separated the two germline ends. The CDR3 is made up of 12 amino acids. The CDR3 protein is CASSFLDIEQFF. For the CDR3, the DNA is TGTGCCAGCAGTTTCCTGGACATTGAGCAGTTCTTC.

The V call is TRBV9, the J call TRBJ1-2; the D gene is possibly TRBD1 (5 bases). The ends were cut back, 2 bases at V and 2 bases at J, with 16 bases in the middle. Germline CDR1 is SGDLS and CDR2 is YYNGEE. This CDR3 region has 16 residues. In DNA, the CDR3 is TGTGCCAGCAGCGTCGGCGGGGCGGGTGGAAACTATGGCTACACCTTC. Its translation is CASSVGGAGGNYGYTF.

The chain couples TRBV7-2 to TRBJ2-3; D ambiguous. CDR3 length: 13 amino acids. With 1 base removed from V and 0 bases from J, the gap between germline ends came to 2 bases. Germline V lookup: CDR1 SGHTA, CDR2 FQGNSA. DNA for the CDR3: TGTGCCAGCAGCTTAGGAAGCACAGATACGCAGTATTTT. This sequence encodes CASSLGSTDTQYF.

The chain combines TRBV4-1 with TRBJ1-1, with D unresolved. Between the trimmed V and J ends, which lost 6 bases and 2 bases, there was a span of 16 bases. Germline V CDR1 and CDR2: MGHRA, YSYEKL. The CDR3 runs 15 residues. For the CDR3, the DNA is TGCGCCAGCAGATGGAGGGAGGGCCCTAACACTGAAGCTTTCTTT. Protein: CASRWREGPNTEAFF.

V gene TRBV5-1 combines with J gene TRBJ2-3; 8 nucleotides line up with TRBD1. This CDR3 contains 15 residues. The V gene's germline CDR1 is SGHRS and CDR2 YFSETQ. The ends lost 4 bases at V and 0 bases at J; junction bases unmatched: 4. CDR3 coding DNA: TGCGCCAGCAGCCCGACAGGGGCTAGCACAGATACGCAGTATTTT. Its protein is CASSPTGASTDTQYF.

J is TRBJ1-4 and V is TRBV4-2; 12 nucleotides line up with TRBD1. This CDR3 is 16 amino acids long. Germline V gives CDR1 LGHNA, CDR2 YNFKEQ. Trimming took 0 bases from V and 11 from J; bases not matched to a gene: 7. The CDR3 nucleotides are TGTGCCAGCAGCCAAGATGGGGGACAGGGGGCGGAGAAACTGTTTTTT. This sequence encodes CASSQDGGQGAEKLFF.

The CDR3 sequence is CASSLRPPSSYNEQFF. CDR3 in DNA: TGCGCCAGCAGCTTGAGACCGCCAAGCTCCTACAATGAGCAGTTCTTC. V is TRBV5-1 and J is TRBJ2-1; D remains ambiguous. Germline CDR1 SGHRS, CDR2 YFSETQ. V was clipped by 1 base and J by 0 bases, with 11 bases between them. CDR3 length: 16 amino acids.

CDR3 in amino acids: CASSQDGASSKSYNEQFF. CDR3 in DNA: TGTGCCAGCAGCCAAGATGGGGCTAGCTCAAAGTCCTACAATGAGCAGTTCTTC. This chain links TRBV14 with TRBJ2-1, with D possibly being TRBD1 or TRBD2 (5 bases each). The CDR3 sequence is 18 residues long. Looked up from germline, CDR1 is SGHDN and CDR2 is FVKESK. V lost 0 bases to trimming and J lost 1 base, with 16 bases between them.

The CDR3 region is CASSEPGTGNTEAFF. CDR3 nucleotide sequence: TGTGCCAGCAGTGAACCCGGGACAGGGAACACTGAAGCTTTCTTT. V is TRBV25-1 and J is TRBJ1-1; 8 bases match TRBD1. Germline trimming cut 2 bases from V and 1 base from J; bases unmatched to any gene: 3. CDR1 and CDR2 (germline): MGHDK, SYGVNS. The CDR3 is 15 amino acids.

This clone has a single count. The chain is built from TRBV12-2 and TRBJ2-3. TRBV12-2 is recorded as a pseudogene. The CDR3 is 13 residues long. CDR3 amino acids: CASRPGRGDTQYF. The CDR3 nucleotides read TGTGCAAGTCGCCCTGGACGTGGAGATACGCAGTATTTT.

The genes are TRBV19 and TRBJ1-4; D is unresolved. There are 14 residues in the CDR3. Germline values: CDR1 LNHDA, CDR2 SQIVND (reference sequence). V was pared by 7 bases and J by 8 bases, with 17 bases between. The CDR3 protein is CASKSHRLREKLFF. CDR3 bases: TGTGCCAGTAAGAGTCATCGATTGAGGGAAAAACTGTTTTTT.

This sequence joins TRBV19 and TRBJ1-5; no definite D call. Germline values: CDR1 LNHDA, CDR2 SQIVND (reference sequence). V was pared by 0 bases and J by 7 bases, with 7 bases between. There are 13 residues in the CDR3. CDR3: CASSIDVIQPQHF. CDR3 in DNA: TGTGCCAGTAGTATAGATGTTATCCAGCCCCAGCATTTT.

The CDR3 DNA follows: TGCGCCAGCAGCTTGGCCTTAGCGGGGGGCTCCTACAATGAGCAGTTCTTC. Its translation is CASSLALAGGSYNEQFF. This chain uses TRBV5-1 with TRBJ2-1; 10 bases map to TRBD2. The CDR3 is 17 amino acids. The V gene's germline CDR1 is SGHRS and CDR2 YFSETQ. V trimming: 0 bases; J trimming: 0 bases; junction bases outside the gene matches: 3.

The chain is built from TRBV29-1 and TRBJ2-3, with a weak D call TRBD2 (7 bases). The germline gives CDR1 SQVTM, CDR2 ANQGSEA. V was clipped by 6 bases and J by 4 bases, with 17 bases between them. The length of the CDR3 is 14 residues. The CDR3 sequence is CSVARGAPSDTQYF. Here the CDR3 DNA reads TGCAGCGTGGCACGGGGGGCCCCTTCAGATACGCAGTATTTT.

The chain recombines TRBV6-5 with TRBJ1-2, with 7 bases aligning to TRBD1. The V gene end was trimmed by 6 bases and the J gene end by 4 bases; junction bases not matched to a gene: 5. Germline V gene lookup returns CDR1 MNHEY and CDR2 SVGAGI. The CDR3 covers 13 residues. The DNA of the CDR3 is TGTGCCAGCAGGAAGGACAGGAGCTATGGCTACACCTTC. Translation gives CASRKDRSYGYTF.

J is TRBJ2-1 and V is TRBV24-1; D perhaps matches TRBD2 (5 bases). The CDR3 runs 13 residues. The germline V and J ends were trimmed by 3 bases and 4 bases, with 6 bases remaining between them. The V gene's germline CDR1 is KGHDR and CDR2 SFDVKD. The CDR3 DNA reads TGTGCCACCAGTGATCCGGGATACAATGAGCAGTTCTTC. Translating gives CATSDPGYNEQFF.

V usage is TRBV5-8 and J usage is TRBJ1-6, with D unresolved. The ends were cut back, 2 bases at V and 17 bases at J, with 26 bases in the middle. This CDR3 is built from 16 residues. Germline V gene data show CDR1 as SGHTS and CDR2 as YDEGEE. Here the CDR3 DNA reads TGTGCCAGCAGCTTAATTTGGGTCGGCAACTCCCCTCCTGTCCACTTT. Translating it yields CASSLIWVGNSPPVHF. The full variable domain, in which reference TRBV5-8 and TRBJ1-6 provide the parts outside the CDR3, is EAGVTQSPTHLIKTRGQQATLRCSPISGHTSVYWYQQALGLGLQFLLWYDEGEERNRGNFPPRFSGRQFPNYSSELNVNALELEDSALYLCASSLIWVGNSPPVHFGNGTRLTVT.

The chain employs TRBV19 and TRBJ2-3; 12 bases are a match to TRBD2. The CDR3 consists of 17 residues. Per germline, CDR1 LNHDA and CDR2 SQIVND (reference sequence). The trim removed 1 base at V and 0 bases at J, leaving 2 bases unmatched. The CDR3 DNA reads TGTGCCAGTAGTATAGGCCTAGCGGGGGGGAGCACAGATACGCAGTATTTT. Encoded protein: CASSIGLAGGSTDTQYF.

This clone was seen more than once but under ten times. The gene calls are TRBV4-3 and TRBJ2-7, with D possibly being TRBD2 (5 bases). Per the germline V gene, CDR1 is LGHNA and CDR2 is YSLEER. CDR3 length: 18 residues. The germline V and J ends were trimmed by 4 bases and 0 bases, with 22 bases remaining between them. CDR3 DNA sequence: TGCGCCAGCAGCCTTGGGTGGTTCGAGTCAACTAGCTCCTACGAGCAGTACTTC. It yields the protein CASSLGWFESTSSYEQYF.

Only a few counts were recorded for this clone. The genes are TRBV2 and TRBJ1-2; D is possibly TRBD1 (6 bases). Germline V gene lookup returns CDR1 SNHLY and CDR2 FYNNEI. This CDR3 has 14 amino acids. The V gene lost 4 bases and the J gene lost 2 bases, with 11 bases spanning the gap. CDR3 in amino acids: CASSGTGANYGYTF. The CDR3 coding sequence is TGTGCCAGCAGTGGGACGGGGGCCAACTATGGCTACACCTTC.

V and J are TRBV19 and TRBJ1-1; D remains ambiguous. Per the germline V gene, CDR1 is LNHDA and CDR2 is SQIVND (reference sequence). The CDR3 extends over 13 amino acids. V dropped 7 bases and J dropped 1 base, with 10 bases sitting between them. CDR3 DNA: TGTGCCAGTACCAATAGACAGAACACTGAAGCTTTCTTT. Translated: CASTNRQNTEAFF.

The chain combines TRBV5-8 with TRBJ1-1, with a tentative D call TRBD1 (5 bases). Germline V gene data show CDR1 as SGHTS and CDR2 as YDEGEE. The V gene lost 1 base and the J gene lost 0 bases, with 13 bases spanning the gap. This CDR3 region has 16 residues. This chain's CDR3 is CASSLRSGRLNTEAFF. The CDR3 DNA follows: TGTGCCAGCAGCTTGCGGTCAGGGCGATTGAACACTGAAGCTTTCTTT.

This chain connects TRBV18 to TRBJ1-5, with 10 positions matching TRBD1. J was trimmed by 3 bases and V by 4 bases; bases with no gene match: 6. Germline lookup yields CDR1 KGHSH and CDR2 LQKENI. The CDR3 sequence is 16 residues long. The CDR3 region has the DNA TGTGCCAGCTCACTTTCGACAGGGGGCAACAATCAGCCCCAGCATTTT. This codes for CASSLSTGGNNQPQHF.

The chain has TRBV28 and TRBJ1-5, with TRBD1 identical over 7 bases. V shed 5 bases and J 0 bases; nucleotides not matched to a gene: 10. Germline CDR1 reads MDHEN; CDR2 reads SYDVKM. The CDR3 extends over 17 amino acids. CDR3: CASSVVQGDHSNQPQHF. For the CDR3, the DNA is TGTGCCAGCAGTGTGGTGCAGGGGGACCATAGCAATCAGCCCCAGCATTTT.